The 18 T cell receptor beta chains in this list originate from one sample, sequenced in a study of vaccination and CD4 T cells after COVID-19. At the Johns Hopkins FTIC core, DNA taken from cultured CD4+ T cells was sequenced by way of the Oncomine TCR Beta short-read assay. Each CDR3 protein is one row after TCRdb ran MiXCR on the PCR reads. The sample contains over 9,500 distinct CDR3 sequences, about 40% of which appear only once. Indicated treatment: roughly ten-day PBMC culture with coronavirus spike peptide pools or control peptides (ViraFEST assay). These TCRs' antigens remain unknown. Sequenced input: CD4+ T cells from blood, cultured in vitro. Receptor source: a human donor who had recovered from COVID-19.

This chain joins TRBV20-1 and TRBJ2-6; TRBD1 aligns across 8 bases. In germline, CDR1 is DFQATT, CDR2 SNEGSKA (reference sequence). After removal of 5 bases from V and 2 bases from J, the junction contained 2 bases not matched to a gene. The CDR3 covers 14 residues. For the CDR3, the DNA is TGCAGTGCTCCGGGACAGGCTGGGGCCAACGTCCTGACTTTC. This gives the protein CSAPGQAGANVLTF.

The rearrangement links TRBV7-2 to TRBJ1-1, with D possibly being TRBD1 (5 bases). The CDR3 is 15 residues long. V lost 1 base to trimming and J lost 3 bases, with 12 bases between them. The germline gives CDR1 SGHTA, CDR2 FQGNSA. The CDR3 reads CASSLVGQGHTEAFF. CDR3 nucleotide sequence: TGTGCCAGCAGCTTAGTTGGGCAGGGCCACACTGAAGCTTTCTTT.

The chain combines TRBV20-1 with TRBJ2-7; 11 nucleotides match TRBD2. Germline CDR1 and CDR2: DFQATT and SNEGSKA (reference sequence). The CDR3 runs to 15 residues. The V and J ends lost 7 bases and 2 bases, in that order; junction bases with no gene match: 10. The CDR3 DNA reads TGCAGTGTTCTAGCGGGGGGTCAGGCGACCTACGAGCAGTACTTC. Translation: CSVLAGGQATYEQYF.

The chain employs TRBV6-5 and TRBJ1-5, with 9 bases fitting TRBD1. This CDR3 comprises 16 residues. Per the germline V gene, CDR1 is MNHEY and CDR2 is SVGAGI. J lost 3 bases, V lost 4 bases, and 7 bases had no gene match. As DNA, the CDR3 is TGTGCCAGCAGTTCCACGGGACAGGGCGACAATCAGCCCCAGCATTTT. This translates into CASSSTGQGDNQPQHF.

This clonotype was recorded only once. The chain couples TRBV19 to TRBJ1-1; D unresolved. Trimming removed 4 bases from V and 2 bases from J, with 8 bases in between. Germline V gene sequence: CDR1 LNHDA, CDR2 SQIVND (reference sequence). There are 13 residues in the CDR3. The CDR3 is CASSRKVNTEAFF. CDR3 nucleotides: TGTGCCAGTAGTAGGAAAGTTAACACTGAAGCTTTCTTT.

V gene TRBV6-1 combines with J gene TRBJ2-5, with D possibly matching TRBD2 (7 bases). Germline CDR1 MNHNS, CDR2 SASEGT. The CDR3 length is 15 residues. The ends were cut back, 6 bases at V and 5 bases at J, with 19 bases in the middle. CDR3 sequence (DNA): TGTGCCAGCAGACCAACAGGGAGGGGGTCGGAGACCCAGTACTTC. It is translated as CASRPTGRGSETQYF.

This chain uses TRBV6-1 with TRBJ2-5, with D unclear. The germline CDR1 and CDR2 sequences are MNHNS and SASEGT. This CDR3 has 12 amino acids. The ends were cut back, 10 bases at V and 2 bases at J, with 11 bases in the middle. The CDR3 DNA reads as TGTGCCACCCAGCCAGTACAAGAGACCCAGTACTTC. The encoded protein is CATQPVQETQYF.

V and J are TRBV4-3 and TRBJ2-7; tentatively, D is TRBD1 or TRBD2 (7 bases each). Per the germline V gene, CDR1 is LGHNA and CDR2 is YSLEER. The V gene lost 4 bases and the J gene lost 6 bases, with 22 bases spanning the gap. CDR3 length equals 16 residues. The CDR3 DNA reads TGCGCCAGCAGCCCCCGTGGGAGGGGGCCCCTCTCCGAGCAGTACTTC. It is translated as CASSPRGRGPLSEQYF.

The chain links TRBV5-6 to TRBJ2-3; 12 nucleotides match TRBD2. The CDR3 contains 18 residues. CDR1 is SGHDT, CDR2 YYEEEE, per germline. Unmatched junction bases numbered 16, after V lost 5 bases and J lost 6 bases. CDR3: CASRHLRQTSGGPDTQYF. CDR3 DNA sequence: TGTGCCAGCAGGCATCTGCGGCAGACTAGCGGGGGTCCGGATACGCAGTATTTT.

There are a few counts of this clonotype. The V and J genes are TRBV7-9 and TRBJ1-1; D is unresolved. Trimming stripped 5 bases from V and 11 bases from J, with 9 bases between. Germline CDR1 is SEHNR and CDR2 is FQNEAQ (reference sequence). CDR3 length equals 10 residues. The CDR3 DNA sequence: TGTGCCAGCAGCGGTAGCCGGGCTTTCTTT. Translating gives CASSGSRAFF. The variable domain in full, with the rest retrieved from reference TRBV7-9 and TRBJ1-1, is DTGVSQNPRHKITKRGQNVTFRCDPISEHNRLYWYRQTLGQGPEFLTYFQNEAQLEKSRLLSDRFSAERPKGSFSTLEIQRTEQGDSAMYLCASSGSRAFFGQGTRLTVV.

The chain joins TRBV18 to TRBJ1-1; D is unresolved. The CDR3 has 16 residues. The V and J ends lost 5 bases and 2 bases respectively, with 18 bases between them. Per the germline V gene, CDR1 is KGHSH and CDR2 is LQKENI. CDR3 sequence: CASSSDVGRANTEAFF. CDR3 bases: TGTGCCAGCTCATCCGATGTAGGGAGGGCAAACACTGAAGCTTTCTTT.

This clonotype was observed a handful of times. The V gene is TRBV7-9, the J gene TRBJ1-1; 7 bases match TRBD1. This CDR3 comprises 14 residues. CDR1 is SEHNR and CDR2 is FQNEAQ in the germline V gene (reference sequence). Losses at the gene ends were 5 bases for V and 0 bases for J; bases not matched to a gene: 3. This CDR3 reads CASSVQGMNTEAFF. The DNA of the CDR3 is TGTGCCAGCAGCGTACAGGGGATGAACACTGAAGCTTTCTTT.

This clonotype was found once. The chain couples TRBV19 to TRBJ2-1; 10 nucleotides line up with TRBD2. Trimming took 7 bases from V and 4 from J; bases not matched to a gene: 7. Germline V gene sequence: CDR1 LNHDA, CDR2 SQIVND (reference sequence). The CDR3 totals 15 residues. In DNA form, the CDR3 reads TGTGCCAGTATGGGAGCGGGGGGGCAGTACAATGAGCAGTTCTTC. This sequence encodes CASMGAGGQYNEQFF.

There are a few counts of this clonotype. The chain links TRBV18 to TRBJ2-3, with D tentatively TRBD1 (6 bases). V lost 4 bases, J lost 6 bases, and 11 bases lay in between. The CDR3 contains 13 residues. Germline-derived CDR1 and CDR2 are KGHSH and LQKENI. CDR3 in amino acids: CASSLHDRDTQYF. The CDR3 DNA is TGTGCCAGCTCACTACATGACAGGGATACGCAGTATTTT.

This clonotype came up a few times. The chain joins TRBV7-9 to TRBJ2-1, with TRBD2 matching 11 bases. V lost 5 bases, J lost 1 base, and 10 bases stayed unmatched. The length of the CDR3 is 18 residues. Germline CDR1 reads SEHNR; CDR2 reads FQNEAQ (reference sequence). The CDR3 DNA sequence: TGTGCCAGCAGCCCAAGGGCTAGCGGGGGGCCTTCCTACAATGAGCAGTTCTTC. Its translation is CASSPRASGGPSYNEQFF.

A few counts support this clonotype. The genes are TRBV20-1 and TRBJ1-3; perhaps TRBD1 as D (6 bases). Trimming removed 3 bases from V and 2 bases from J, with 14 bases in between. Germline V CDR1 and CDR2: DFQATT, SNEGSKA (reference sequence). This CDR3 spans 15 amino acids. Here the CDR3 reads CSARTGGSPGNTIYF. In DNA form, the CDR3 reads TGCAGTGCTAGGACAGGAGGGTCTCCTGGAAACACCATATATTTT.

This clonotype was detected a few times. The rearrangement links TRBV7-2 to TRBJ1-3, with D unclear. Germline V gene lookup returns CDR1 SGHTA and CDR2 FQGNSA. The V gene lost 5 bases and the J gene lost 2 bases, with 10 bases spanning the gap. CDR3 length: 14 amino acids. CDR3 sequence: CASSLGNTGNTIYF. In DNA, the CDR3 is TGTGCCAGCAGCCTGGGAAATACTGGAAACACCATATATTTT.

The DNA of the CDR3 is TGCGCCAGCAGCTTGGGGGAGATGAACACCGGGGAGCTGTTTTTT. Encoded protein: CASSLGEMNTGELFF. The chain recombines TRBV5-1 with TRBJ2-2, with D possibly TRBD2 on 5 matching bases. V lost 0 bases to trimming and J lost 1 base, with 7 bases between them. Germline V gene sequence: CDR1 SGHRS, CDR2 YFSETQ. The CDR3 has 15 residues.